Below are 21 T cell receptor beta chains sequenced from a single sample in a study of shared clonotypes between healthy human individuals (dated by TCRdb to about 2020). Receptors were amplified or captured by the immunoSEQ multiplex PCR assay. This immuneACCESS table, as held by TCRdb, lists in-frame sequences with V and J called but not all clones. Of the missing ones, under half trace to an unresolved V gene in checked studies; the others have no known cause. The sample table records 2 million to 2.5 million clones; more than 90% of these occur just once. The ten top clones hold more than 0.1% of the sample. Material for sequencing was naive CD4+ T cells sorted from blood. The sample's cell subset or site, from its label and the paper: CD45RA+ positively selected. The receptor source for this set is a man between 18 and 29 years old in good health.

The chain couples TRBV9 to TRBJ1-6, with D possibly being TRBD1 (6 bases). The CDR3 length is 16 residues. Germline V CDR1 and CDR2: SGDLS, YYNGEE. The V and J ends lost 0 bases and 0 bases respectively, with 7 bases between them. CDR3 sequence reads: CASSVEGGSYNSPLHF. CDR3 DNA sequence: TGTGCCAGCAGCGTAGAAGGGGGCTCCTATAATTCACCCCTCCACTTT.

This rearrangement joins TRBV9 to TRBJ1-6; D not resolved. The V end lost 0 bases, the J end lost 7 bases, and 11 bases lay between the germline ends. The CDR3 length is 15 residues. CDR1 SGDLS and CDR2 YYNGEE come from the germline V gene. Here the CDR3 DNA reads TGTGCCAGCAGCGTAGATGTCGTCGGCAATTCACCCCTCCACTTT. It is translated as CASSVDVVGNSPLHF.

The chain couples TRBV4-3 to TRBJ1-5; D ambiguous. Germline CDR1 and CDR2: LGHNA and YSLEER. The V end lost 0 bases, the J end lost 4 bases, and 4 bases lay between the germline ends. This CDR3 has 13 residues. The DNA for the CDR3 is TGCGCCAGCAGCCAAGATCTTAATCAGCCCCAGCATTTT. Translating gives CASSQDLNQPQHF.

This chain uses TRBV27 with TRBJ1-6; 7 positions match TRBD1. The CDR3 totals 16 residues. CDR1 and CDR2 (germline): MNHEY, SMNVEV (reference sequence). The V segment lost 2 bases and the J segment 7 bases; nucleotides outside the gene matches: 8. The CDR3 loop reads CASSLEGARRNSPLHF. CDR3 in DNA: TGTGCCAGCAGTTTAGAGGGGGCTAGAAGGAATTCACCCCTCCACTTT.

The chain recombines TRBV2 with TRBJ1-5; D not resolved. CDR1 is SNHLY and CDR2 is FYNNEI in the germline V gene. Trimming took off 2 bases at V and 5 bases at J, with 13 bases between the two ends. The CDR3 length is 15 residues. DNA of the CDR3: TGTGCCAGCAGTGAATTCAAAACGGGTTATCAGCCCCAGCATTTT. It yields the protein CASSEFKTGYQPQHF.

Concerning this clone itself: Other nucleotide sequences in the sample specify the same CDR3. CDR3 DNA: TGTGCCAGCTCACCACCAGGGGACTACGAGCAGTACTTC. Translation: CASSPPGDYEQYF. The chain employs TRBV18 and TRBJ2-7; D perhaps matches TRBD1 (5 bases). V was cut by 0 bases and J by 3 bases, with 6 bases left in between. CDR3 length: 13 amino acids. Germline V gene lookup returns CDR1 KGHSH and CDR2 LQKENI.

The V gene is TRBV5-1, the J gene TRBJ2-3, with 10 bases aligning to TRBD1. The CDR3 is made up of 15 amino acids. The V segment lost 5 bases and the J segment 3 bases; nucleotides outside the gene matches: 6. CDR1 and CDR2 from the germline V gene are SGHRS and YFSETQ. The CDR3 sequence: CASRGQGIWTDTQYF. The CDR3 DNA is TGCGCCAGCAGGGGACAGGGGATATGGACAGATACGCAGTATTTT.

This chain uses TRBV9 with TRBJ2-1; TRBD1 is a possible D gene (5 bases). Germline loops: CDR1 SGDLS, CDR2 YYNGEE. CDR3 length: 15 amino acids. The V and J ends lost 2 bases and 2 bases respectively, with 11 bases between them. CDR3 sequence: CASSVTPGTYNEQFF. The DNA of the CDR3 is TGTGCCAGCAGCGTCACTCCAGGGACCTACAATGAGCAGTTCTTC.

The chain recombines TRBV5-4 with TRBJ1-1, with D perhaps matching TRBD1 (5 bases). Trimming cost V 4 bases and J 1 base, with 17 bases left between them. Germline lookup yields CDR1 SGHNT and CDR2 YYREEE (reference sequence). The CDR3 contains 16 residues. In DNA form, the CDR3 reads TGTGCCAGCAGCCCTCCTTTTGGGGGACGGAACACTGAAGCTTTCTTT. Encoded protein: CASSPPFGGRNTEAFF.

The rearrangement joins TRBV5-6 to TRBJ2-7; D is perhaps TRBD1 or TRBD2 (5 bases each). Germline assignment: CDR1 SGHDT and CDR2 YYEEEE. The CDR3 contains 15 residues. The V and J ends lost 7 bases and 2 bases respectively, with 19 bases between them. Here the CDR3 reads CASGFWGSPTYEQYF. CDR3 coding DNA: TGTGCCAGCGGGTTTTGGGGGAGCCCCACCTACGAGCAGTACTTC.

The chain employs TRBV6-1 and TRBJ2-7; D might be TRBD2 (6 bases). Germline V gives CDR1 MNHNS, CDR2 SASEGT. With 7 bases removed from V and 6 bases from J, the gap between germline ends came to 10 bases. CDR3 length: 11 amino acids. The CDR3 loop is CASTREVEQYF. CDR3 nucleotides: TGTGCCAGCACTAGGGAGGTCGAGCAGTACTTC.

The chain couples TRBV7-9 to TRBJ2-2, with D uncertain. CDR1 and CDR2 (germline): SEHNR, FQNEAQ (reference sequence). Trimming removed 1 base from V and 5 bases from J, with 8 bases in between. The CDR3 runs to 14 residues. The CDR3 sequence is CASSLGQLTGELFF. CDR3 bases: TGTGCCAGCAGCTTAGGCCAGCTAACCGGGGAGCTGTTTTTT. Together with reference TRBV7-9 and TRBJ2-2, the CDR3 gives the full variable domain: DTGVSQNPRHKITKRGQNVTFRCDPISEHNRLYWYRQTLGQGPEFLTYFQNEAQLEKSRLLSDRFSAERPKGSFSTLEIQRTEQGDSAMYLCASSLGQLTGELFFGEGSRLTVL.

The sample holds one count of this clone. In the same sample, other DNA sequences code for this CDR3. This sequence joins TRBV5-6 and TRBJ1-2; possibly TRBD1 for D (5 bases). From germline, CDR1 is SGHDT and CDR2 YYEEEE. The CDR3 runs to 14 residues. Trimming left V 2 bases short and J 5 bases short, with 13 bases between. The CDR3 region is CASSFGGLDYGYTF. The CDR3 DNA is TGTGCCAGCAGCTTTGGGGGACTCGATTATGGCTACACCTTC.

V and J are TRBV30 and TRBJ2-1; TRBD2 might be the D (6 bases). Deletions cut 4 bases from V and 3 bases from J, with 16 bases between. This CDR3 has 15 residues. The V gene's germline CDR1 is GTSNPN and CDR2 SVGIG (reference sequence). The CDR3 spells CAWIIPGLNYNEQFF. As DNA, the CDR3 is TGTGCCTGGATCATCCCGGGACTCAACTACAATGAGCAGTTCTTC.

The chain is built from TRBV5-1 and TRBJ1-1; 9 positions agree with TRBD1. The germline gives CDR1 SGHRS, CDR2 YFSETQ. The CDR3 extends over 18 amino acids. V dropped 1 base and J dropped 2; count of bases not matched to a gene: 12. As DNA, the CDR3 is TGCGCCAGCAGCTTGCGCCCTCCGGGACAGGGCCACAACACTGAAGCTTTCTTT. Encoded protein: CASSLRPPGQGHNTEAFF.

This clone was observed a single time. The J gene is TRBJ1-2, the V gene TRBV30, with D possibly being TRBD1 (6 bases). CDR1 is GTSNPN, CDR2 SVGIG, per germline (reference sequence). This CDR3 region has 12 residues. V was cut by 3 bases and J by 8 bases, with 13 bases left in between. The CDR3: CAWRQGPGGYTF. The CDR3 region has the DNA TGTGCCTGGAGGCAGGGGCCGGGAGGCTACACCTTC.

The chain joins TRBV4-3 to TRBJ1-6; no definite D call. This CDR3 spans 16 amino acids. Germline V lookup: CDR1 LGHNA, CDR2 YSLEER. V was clipped by 0 bases and J by 0 bases, with 6 bases between them. CDR3 in amino acids: CASSQDRGSYNSPLHF. Here the CDR3 DNA reads TGCGCCAGCAGCCAAGATCGGGGCTCCTATAATTCACCCCTCCACTTT.

This clone has a single count. The chain uses TRBV19 and TRBJ2-6; 9 bases match TRBD1. Germline V gene lookup returns CDR1 LNHDA and CDR2 SQIVND (reference sequence). The CDR3 spans 18 residues. The V segment lost 4 bases and the J segment 2 bases; nucleotides outside the gene matches: 9. Written as DNA, the CDR3 is TGTGCCAGTAGTAGAGGACAGGGGTCGGGTGCTGGGGCCAACGTCCTGACTTTC. The encoded protein is CASSRGQGSGAGANVLTF.

V is TRBV11-2 and J is TRBJ1-2, with unresolved D. The CDR3 length is 15 residues. V lost 5 bases, J lost 5 bases, and 18 bases lay in between. The germline CDR1 and CDR2 sequences are SGHAT and FQNNGV. The CDR3 reads CASSAASPLVYGYTF. The CDR3 DNA reads TGTGCCAGCAGCGCCGCGAGCCCCCTAGTTTATGGCTACACCTTC.

The V call is TRBV7-2, the J call TRBJ2-2, with D tentatively TRBD1 (5 bases). Trimming stripped 3 bases from V and 6 bases from J, with 11 bases between. Per germline, CDR1 SGHTA and CDR2 FQGNSA. This CDR3 spans 14 amino acids. This chain's CDR3 is CASSFQGSAGELFF. DNA of the CDR3: TGTGCCAGCAGCTTCCAGGGATCGGCCGGGGAGCTGTTTTTT.

The rearrangement links TRBV28 to TRBJ2-1, with 7 bases fitting TRBD1. This CDR3 spans 16 amino acids. CDR1 and CDR2 (germline): MDHEN, SYDVKM. With V trimmed by 6 bases and J by 5 bases, 13 bases remained unmatched. CDR3 nucleotides: TGTGCCAGCAGCCTGACAGGGATGTCGGTGCACAATGAGCAGTTCTTC. Translating it yields CASSLTGMSVHNEQFF.